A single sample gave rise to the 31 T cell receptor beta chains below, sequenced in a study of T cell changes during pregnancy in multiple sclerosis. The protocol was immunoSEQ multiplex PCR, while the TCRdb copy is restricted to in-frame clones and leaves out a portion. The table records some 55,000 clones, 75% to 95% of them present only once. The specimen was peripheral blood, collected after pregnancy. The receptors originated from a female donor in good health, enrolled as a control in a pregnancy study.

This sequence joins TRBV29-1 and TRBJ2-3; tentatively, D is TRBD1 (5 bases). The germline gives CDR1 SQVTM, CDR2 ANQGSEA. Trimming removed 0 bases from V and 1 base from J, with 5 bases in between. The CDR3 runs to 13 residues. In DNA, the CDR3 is TGCAGCGTTGAAGAAGGGGGCACAGATACGCAGTATTTT. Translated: CSVEEGGTDTQYF.

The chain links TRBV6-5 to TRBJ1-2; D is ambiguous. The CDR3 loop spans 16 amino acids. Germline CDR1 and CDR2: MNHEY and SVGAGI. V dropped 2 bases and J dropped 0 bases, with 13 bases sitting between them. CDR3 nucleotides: TGTGCCAGCAGTTACGTAAGCGGCGGATCTAACTATGGCTACACCTTC. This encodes CASSYVSGGSNYGYTF.

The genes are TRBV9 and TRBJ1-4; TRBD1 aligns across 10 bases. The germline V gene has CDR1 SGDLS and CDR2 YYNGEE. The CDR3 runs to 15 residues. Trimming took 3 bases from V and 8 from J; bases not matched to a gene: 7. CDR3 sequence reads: CASSERQGAKEKLFF. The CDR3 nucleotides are TGTGCCAGCAGCGAGCGACAGGGGGCGAAAGAAAAACTGTTTTTT.

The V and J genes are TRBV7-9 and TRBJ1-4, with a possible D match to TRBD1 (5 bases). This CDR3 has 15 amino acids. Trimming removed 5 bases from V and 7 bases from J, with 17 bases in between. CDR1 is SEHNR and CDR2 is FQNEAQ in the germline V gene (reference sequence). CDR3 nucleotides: TGTGCCAGCAGCCCAAGGCGCAGGGAGGGTGAAAAACTGTTTTTT. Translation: CASSPRRREGEKLFF.

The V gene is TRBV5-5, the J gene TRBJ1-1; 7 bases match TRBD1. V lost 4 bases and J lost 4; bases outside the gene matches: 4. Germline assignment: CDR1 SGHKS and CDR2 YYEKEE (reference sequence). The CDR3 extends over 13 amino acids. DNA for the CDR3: TGTGCCAGCAGCAATACAGGGGCCACTGAAGCTTTCTTT. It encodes CASSNTGATEAFF.

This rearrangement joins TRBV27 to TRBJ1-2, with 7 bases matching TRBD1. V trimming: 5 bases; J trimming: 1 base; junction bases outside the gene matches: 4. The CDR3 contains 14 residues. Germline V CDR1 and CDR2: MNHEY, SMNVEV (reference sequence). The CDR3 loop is CASSRQGVNYGYTF. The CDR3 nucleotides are TGTGCCAGCAGTCGACAGGGAGTTAACTATGGCTACACCTTC.

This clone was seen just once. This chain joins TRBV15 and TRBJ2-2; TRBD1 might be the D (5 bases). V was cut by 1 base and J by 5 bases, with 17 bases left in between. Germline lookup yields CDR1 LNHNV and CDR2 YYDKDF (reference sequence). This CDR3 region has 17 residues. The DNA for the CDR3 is TGTGCCACCAGCAGAGGATTGGGCAGGGCGAGTACCGGGGAGCTGTTTTTT. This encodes CATSRGLGRASTGELFF.

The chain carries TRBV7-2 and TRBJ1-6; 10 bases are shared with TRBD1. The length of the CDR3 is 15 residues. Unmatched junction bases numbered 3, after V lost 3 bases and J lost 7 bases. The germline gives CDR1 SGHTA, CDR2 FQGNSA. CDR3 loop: CASSLVGQGNSPLHF. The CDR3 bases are TGTGCCAGCAGCTTGGTGGGACAGGGGAATTCACCCCTCCACTTT.

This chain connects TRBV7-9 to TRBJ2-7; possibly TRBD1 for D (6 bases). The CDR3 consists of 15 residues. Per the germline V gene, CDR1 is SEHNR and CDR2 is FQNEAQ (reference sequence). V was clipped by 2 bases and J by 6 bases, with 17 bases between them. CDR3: CASSLQGQGLGEQYF. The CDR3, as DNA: TGTGCCAGCAGCTTACAGGGGCAGGGGTTGGGCGAGCAGTACTTC.

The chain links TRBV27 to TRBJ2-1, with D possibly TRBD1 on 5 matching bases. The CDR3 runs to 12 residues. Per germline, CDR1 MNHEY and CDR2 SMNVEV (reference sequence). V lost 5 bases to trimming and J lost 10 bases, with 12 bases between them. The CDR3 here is CASSKGRVEQFF. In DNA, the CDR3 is TGTGCCAGCAGTAAAGGCAGGGTCGAGCAGTTCTTC.

The CDR3, as DNA: TGTGCCAGCAGTTTAGGGGGCTTTGGAAACACCATATATTTT. Translated: CASSLGGFGNTIYF. The J gene is TRBJ1-3, the V gene TRBV28; weak D call: TRBD1 (6 bases). Germline V gives CDR1 MDHEN, CDR2 SYDVKM. Deletions cut 2 bases from V and 3 bases from J, with 8 bases between. The CDR3 runs 14 residues. The entire variable domain, with the rest obtained from reference TRBV28 and TRBJ1-3, is as follows: DVKVTQSSRYLVKRTGEKVFLECVQDMDHENMFWYRQDPGLGLRLIYFSYDVKMKEKGDIPEGYSVSREKKERFSLILESASTNQTSMYLCASSLGGFGNTIYFGEGSWLTVV.

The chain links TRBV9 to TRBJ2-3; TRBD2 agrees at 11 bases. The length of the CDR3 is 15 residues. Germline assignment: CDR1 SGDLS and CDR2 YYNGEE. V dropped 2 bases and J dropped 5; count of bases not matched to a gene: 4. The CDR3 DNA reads TGTGCCAGCAGCGTCCTAGCGGGGGGCGAAGATACGCAGTATTTT. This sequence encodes CASSVLAGGEDTQYF. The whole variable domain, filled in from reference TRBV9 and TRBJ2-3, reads DSGVTQTPKHLITATGQRVTLRCSPRSGDLSVYWYQQSLDQGLQFLIQYYNGEERAKGNILERFSAQQFPDLHSELNLSSLELGDSALYFCASSVLAGGEDTQYFGPGTRLTVL.

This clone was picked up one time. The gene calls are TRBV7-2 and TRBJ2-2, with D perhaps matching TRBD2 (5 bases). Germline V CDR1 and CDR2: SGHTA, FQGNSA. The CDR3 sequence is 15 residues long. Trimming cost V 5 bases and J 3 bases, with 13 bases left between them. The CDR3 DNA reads TGTGCCAGCAGCCGAAGCGGACCCTACACCGGGGAGCTGTTTTTT. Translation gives CASSRSGPYTGELFF. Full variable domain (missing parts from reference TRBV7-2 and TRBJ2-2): GAGVSQSPSNKVTEKGKDVELRCDPISGHTALYWYRQSLGQGLEFLIYFQGNSAPDKSGLPSDRFSAERTGGSVSTLTIQRTQQEDSAVYLCASSRSGPYTGELFFGEGSRLTVL.

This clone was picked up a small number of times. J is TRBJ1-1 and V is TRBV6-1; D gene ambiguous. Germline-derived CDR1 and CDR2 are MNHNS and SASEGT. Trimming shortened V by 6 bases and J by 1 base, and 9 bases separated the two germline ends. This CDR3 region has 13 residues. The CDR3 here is CASSLNGNTEAFF. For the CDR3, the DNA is TGTGCCAGCAGCCTGAACGGGAACACTGAAGCTTTCTTT.

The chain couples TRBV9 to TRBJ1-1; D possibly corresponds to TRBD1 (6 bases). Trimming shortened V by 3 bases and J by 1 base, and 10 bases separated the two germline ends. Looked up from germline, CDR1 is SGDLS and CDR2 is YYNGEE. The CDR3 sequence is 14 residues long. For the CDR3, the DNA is TGTGCCAGCAGCGCTCTGACAGGGAACACTGAAGCTTTCTTT. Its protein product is CASSALTGNTEAFF.

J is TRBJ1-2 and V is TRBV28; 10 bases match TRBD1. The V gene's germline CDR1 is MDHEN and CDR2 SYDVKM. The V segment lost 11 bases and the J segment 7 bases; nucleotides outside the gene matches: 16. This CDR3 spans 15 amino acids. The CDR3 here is CASRNLDRGLSGYTF. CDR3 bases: TGTGCCTCGCGAAACTTGGACAGGGGGTTAAGTGGCTACACCTTC.

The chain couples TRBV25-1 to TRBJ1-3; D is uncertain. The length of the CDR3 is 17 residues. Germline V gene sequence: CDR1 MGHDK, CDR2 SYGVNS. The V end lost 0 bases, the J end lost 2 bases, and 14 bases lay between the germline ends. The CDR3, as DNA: TGTGCCAGCAGTGAATACGCGGTCACATCGGCTGGAAACACCATATATTTT. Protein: CASSEYAVTSAGNTIYF. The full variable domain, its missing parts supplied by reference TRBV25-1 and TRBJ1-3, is EADIYQTPRYLVIGTGKKITLECSQTMGHDKMYWYQQDPGMELHLIHYSYGVNSTEKGDLSSESTVSRIRTEHFPLTLESARPSHTSQYLCASSEYAVTSAGNTIYFGEGSWLTVV.

In DNA, the CDR3 is TGCGCCAGCAGAAGGGCGGGGGTTAAAGAGACCCAGTACTTC. This sequence encodes CASRRAGVKETQYF. This chain links TRBV5-1 with TRBJ2-5, with 7 bases identical to TRBD2. The CDR3 spans 14 residues. V trimming: 5 bases; J trimming: 3 bases; junction bases outside the gene matches: 7. Germline V gene sequence: CDR1 SGHRS, CDR2 YFSETQ.

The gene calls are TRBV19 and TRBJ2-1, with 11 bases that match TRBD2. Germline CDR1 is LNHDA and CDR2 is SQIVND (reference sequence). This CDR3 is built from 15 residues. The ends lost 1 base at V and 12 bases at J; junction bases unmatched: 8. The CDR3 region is CASSIGLAGGIVQFF. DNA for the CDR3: TGTGCCAGTAGTATAGGGCTAGCGGGAGGAATTGTGCAGTTCTTC.

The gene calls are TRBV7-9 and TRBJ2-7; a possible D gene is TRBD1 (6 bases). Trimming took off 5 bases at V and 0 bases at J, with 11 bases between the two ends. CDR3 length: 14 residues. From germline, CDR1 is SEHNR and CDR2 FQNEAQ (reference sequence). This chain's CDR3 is CASSTRTASYEQYF. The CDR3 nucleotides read TGTGCCAGCAGCACCAGGACAGCCTCCTACGAGCAGTACTTC.

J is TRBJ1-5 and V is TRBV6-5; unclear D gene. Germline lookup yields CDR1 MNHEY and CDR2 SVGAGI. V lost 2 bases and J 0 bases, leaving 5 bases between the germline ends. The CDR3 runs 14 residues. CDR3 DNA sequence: TGTGCCAGCAGTTACAGGAGTAGCAATCAGCCCCAGCATTTT. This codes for CASSYRSSNQPQHF.

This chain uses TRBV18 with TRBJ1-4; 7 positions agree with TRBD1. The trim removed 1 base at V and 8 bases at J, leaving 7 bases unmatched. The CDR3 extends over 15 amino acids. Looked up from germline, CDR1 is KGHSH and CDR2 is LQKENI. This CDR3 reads CASSPQQGGDEKLFF. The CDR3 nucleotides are TGTGCCAGCTCACCACAACAAGGGGGCGACGAAAAACTGTTTTTT.

CDR3 residues: CASSTGSGANVLTF. DNA of the CDR3: TGTGCCAGCAGCACGGGATCTGGGGCCAACGTCCTGACTTTC. The chain joins TRBV21-1 to TRBJ2-6; TRBD2 reflects the table's D call only, with no check against the DNA. TRBV21-1 is a pseudogene segment. This CDR3 comprises 14 residues.

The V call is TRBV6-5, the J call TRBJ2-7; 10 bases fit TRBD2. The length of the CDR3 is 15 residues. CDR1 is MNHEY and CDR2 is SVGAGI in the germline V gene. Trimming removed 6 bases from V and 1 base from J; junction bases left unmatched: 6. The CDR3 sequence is CASSYSGRMSYEQYF. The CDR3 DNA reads TGTGCCAGCAGCTATAGCGGGAGGATGTCCTACGAGCAGTACTTC.

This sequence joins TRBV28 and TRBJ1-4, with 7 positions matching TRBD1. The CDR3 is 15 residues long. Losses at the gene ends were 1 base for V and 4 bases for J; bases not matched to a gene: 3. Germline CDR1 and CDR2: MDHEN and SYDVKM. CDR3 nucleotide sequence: TGTGCCAGCAGTTTATTACAGGGGATTAATGAAAAACTGTTTTTT. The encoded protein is CASSLLQGINEKLFF.

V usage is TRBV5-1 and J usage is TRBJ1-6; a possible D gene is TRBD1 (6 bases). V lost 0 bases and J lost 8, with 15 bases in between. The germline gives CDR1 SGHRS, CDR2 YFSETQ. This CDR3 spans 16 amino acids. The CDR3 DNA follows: TGCGCCAGCAGCTTGGACGGCAGGGGTGGGGATTCACCCCTCCACTTT. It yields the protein CASSLDGRGGDSPLHF.

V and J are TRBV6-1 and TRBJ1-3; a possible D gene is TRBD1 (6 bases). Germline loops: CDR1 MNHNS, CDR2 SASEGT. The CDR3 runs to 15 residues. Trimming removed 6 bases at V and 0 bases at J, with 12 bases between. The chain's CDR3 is CASRDSVRSGNTIYF. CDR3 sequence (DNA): TGTGCCAGCAGGGACAGCGTTCGCTCTGGAAACACCATATATTTT.

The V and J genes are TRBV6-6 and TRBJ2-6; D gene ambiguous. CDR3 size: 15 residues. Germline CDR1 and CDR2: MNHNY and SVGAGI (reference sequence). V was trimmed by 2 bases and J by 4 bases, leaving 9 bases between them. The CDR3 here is CASSYRMGGANVLTF. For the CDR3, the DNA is TGTGCCAGCAGTTACCGCATGGGCGGGGCCAACGTCCTGACTTTC.

The CDR3 coding sequence is TGTGCCAGCTCATTGCCGGGACAGGGGGGAGCAGATACGCAGTATTTT. This sequence encodes CASSLPGQGGADTQYF. The chain links TRBV18 to TRBJ2-3; 11 bases agree with TRBD1. Germline CDR1 reads KGHSH; CDR2 reads LQKENI. The CDR3 has 16 residues. Germline trimming cut 5 bases from V and 4 bases from J; bases unmatched to any gene: 8.

This CDR3 is CASSTRRDTEAFF. The CDR3 bases are TGCGCCAGCAGCACTAGGAGGGACACTGAAGCTTTCTTT. This sequence joins TRBV5-1 and TRBJ1-1, with unresolved D. The CDR3 consists of 13 residues. CDR1 and CDR2 (germline): SGHRS, YFSETQ. V was trimmed by 4 bases and J by 3 bases, leaving 10 bases between them.

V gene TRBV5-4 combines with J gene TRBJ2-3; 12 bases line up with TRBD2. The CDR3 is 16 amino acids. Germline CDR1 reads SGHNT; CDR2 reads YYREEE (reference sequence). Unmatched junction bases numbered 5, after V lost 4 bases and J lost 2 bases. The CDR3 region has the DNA TGTGCCAGCAGCCACGGACTAGCGGGACACACAGATACGCAGTATTTT. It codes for CASSHGLAGHTDTQYF. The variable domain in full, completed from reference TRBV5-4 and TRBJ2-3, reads ETGVTQSPTHLIKTRGQQVTLRCSSQSGHNTVSWYQQALGQGPQFIFQYYREEENGRGNFPPRFSGLQFPNYSSELNVNALELDDSALYLCASSHGLAGHTDTQYFGPGTRLTVL.